Listed below are T cell receptor beta chains from one sample, sequenced in a study of T cells expressing NK-cell markers. Reprocessing the 5' RACE reads, TCRdb reports a single entry for every CDR3 protein and omits DNA. This sample's clone table lists some 140,000 distinct CDR3 sequences. The specimen sequenced was blood T cells: a sorted CD56 or NKG2C T cell subset, CD4+ or CD8+ T cells, or bulk PBMC T cells (not recorded which). Source of these receptors: a woman aged 45-65 years in good health. Both conserved end residues are part of each CDR3.

j_call: TRBJ2-2
v_call: TRBV24-1
cdr3_aa: CATSDLYQGSTGELFF

j_call: TRBJ2-2
v_call: TRBV6-1
cdr3_aa: CASSGAEGTGELFF

j_call: TRBJ2-2
v_call: TRBV5-1
cdr3_aa: CASIPFPGQGDSGELFF

j_call: TRBJ2-2
v_call: TRBV3-1
cdr3_aa: CASSQNGGGTLNTGELFF

j_call: TRBJ2-1
v_call: TRBV5-4
cdr3_aa: CASSLDRDRYNEQFF

j_call: TRBJ2-7
v_call: TRBV28
cdr3_aa: CAGGDSNSYEQYF

j_call: TRBJ2-2
v_call: TRBV20-1
cdr3_aa: CSAREELLGELFF

j_call: TRBJ2-7
v_call: TRBV5-4
cdr3_aa: CASSPGIESYEQYF

j_call: TRBJ2-5
v_call: TRBV27
cdr3_aa: CASSFDSQETQYF

j_call: TRBJ1-1
v_call: TRBV19
cdr3_aa: CASKFDGITEAFF

j_call: TRBJ2-5
v_call: TRBV27
cdr3_aa: CASRKGQGFGETQYF

j_call: TRBJ2-6
v_call: TRBV6-4
cdr3_aa: CASSDSGEVGANVLTF

j_call: TRBJ2-5
v_call: TRBV28
cdr3_aa: CASSPGLAEETQYF

j_call: TRBJ2-1
v_call: TRBV20-1
cdr3_aa: CSARDPGLQHNEQFF

j_call: TRBJ2-1
v_call: TRBV7-9
cdr3_aa: CASSNLRGPVYNEQFF